The 20 T cell receptor beta chains listed next were all sequenced from one sample in a study of OX40 agonist ivuxolimab in advanced cancers. Here immunoSEQ multiplex PCR was the method, and the copy in TCRdb shows in-frame clones only, minus some. The table has tens of thousands of clones, over 75% seen once. Sequenced here: CD4+ or CD8+ T cells sorted from blood, sampled in a trial of the OX40 agonist ivuxolimab. The source is an adult with an advanced solid tumor such as melanoma, head and neck, liver or kidney cancer.

This sequence joins TRBV2 and TRBJ2-5, with TRBD2 as a possible D gene (6 bases). This CDR3 has 13 residues. Trimming removed 7 bases at V and 7 bases at J, with 16 bases between. The germline CDR1 and CDR2 sequences are SNHLY and FYNNEI. CDR3 residues: CASTRDSKGTQYF. The CDR3 DNA follows: TGTGCCAGCACCCGGGACTCTAAAGGGACCCAGTACTTC. Looking up the rest from reference TRBV2 and TRBJ2-5 gives the full variable domain: EPEVTQTPSHQVTQMGQEVILRCVPISNHLYFYWYRQILGQKVEFLVSFYNNEISEKSEIFDDQFSVERPDGSNFTLKIRSTKLEDSAMYFCASTRDSKGTQYFGPGTRLLVL.

The chain is built from TRBV7-4 and TRBJ1-5, with 7 bases that match TRBD1. This CDR3 has 16 residues. Germline V lookup: CDR1 SGHVT, CDR2 SQSDAQ. V dropped 1 base and J dropped 0; count of bases not matched to a gene: 3. The chain's CDR3 is CASSLVSGGSNQPQHF. In DNA form, the CDR3 reads TGTGCCAGCAGCTTAGTCTCAGGGGGTAGCAATCAGCCCCAGCATTTT.

The chain employs TRBV7-8 and TRBJ2-3, with D perhaps assigned TRBD1 or TRBD2 (5 bases each). The V end was cut by 5 bases, the J end by 2 bases, with 8 bases between. The germline V gene has CDR1 SGHVS and CDR2 FQNEAQ. This CDR3 contains 13 residues. CDR3 region: CASSRGFTDTQYF. CDR3 sequence (DNA): TGTGCCAGCAGCCGGGGCTTCACAGATACGCAGTATTTT.

The gene calls are TRBV4-2 and TRBJ2-2; a possible D gene is TRBD2 (6 bases). This CDR3 has 15 amino acids. Trimming cost V 3 bases and J 1 base, with 9 bases left between them. The germline V gene encodes CDR1 LGHNA and CDR2 YNFKEQ. The chain's CDR3 is CASSQTGLNTGELFF. DNA of the CDR3: TGTGCCAGCAGCCAGACGGGACTGAACACCGGGGAGCTGTTTTTT.

The rearrangement uses TRBV9 and TRBJ2-2, with 7 bases identical to TRBD2. This CDR3 contains 15 residues. From germline, CDR1 is SGDLS and CDR2 YYNGEE. V shed 4 bases and J 4 bases; nucleotides not matched to a gene: 7. This chain's CDR3 is CASSLLSGGTGELFF. CDR3 DNA: TGTGCCAGCAGCCTCCTATCGGGGGGCACCGGGGAGCTGTTTTTT.

The count of this clone is one. The chain recombines TRBV4-3 with TRBJ2-5; D not certain. The closer fit of TRBJ2-7 to the DNA end suggests the J call may be wrong. This CDR3 is 16 amino acids long. Germline values: CDR1 LGHNA, CDR2 YSLEER. The DNA of the CDR3 is TGCGCCAGCAGCCCCGCCGACCGGGCAACCGCCTACGAGCAGTACTTC. This translates into CASSPADRATAYEQYF.

The sample holds a few counts of this clone. V and J are TRBV5-6 and TRBJ2-7; D not resolved. V was clipped by 1 base and J by 4 bases, with 9 bases between them. The V gene's germline CDR1 is SGHDT and CDR2 YYEEEE. This CDR3 contains 13 residues. As DNA, the CDR3 is TGTGCCAGCAGCTTGAAGCCGGGTTACGAGCAGTACTTC. Translating gives CASSLKPGYEQYF.

The chain has TRBV14 and TRBJ1-6; D unclear. The germline V and J ends were trimmed by 2 bases and 11 bases, with 13 bases remaining between them. CDR3 length: 14 residues. CDR1 is SGHDN, CDR2 FVKESK, per germline. The CDR3 DNA reads as TGTGCCAGCAGCCAATCCCAGGCCACTCCACCCCTCCACTTT. Translated, it gives CASSQSQATPPLHF.

The chain employs TRBV2 and TRBJ1-2; D might be TRBD1 (5 bases). CDR3 length equals 14 residues. The V gene's germline CDR1 is SNHLY and CDR2 FYNNEI. Trimming cost V 5 bases and J 8 bases, with 18 bases left between them. The CDR3 protein is CASSPGPADRGYTF. CDR3 nucleotide sequence: TGTGCCAGCAGTCCGGGACCGGCCGATCGCGGCTACACCTTC.

The chain recombines TRBV19 with TRBJ1-5; D is perhaps TRBD1 (5 bases). The CDR3 extends over 13 amino acids. V lost 3 bases and J lost 6, with 9 bases in between. Germline CDR1 reads LNHDA; CDR2 reads SQIVND (reference sequence). In nucleotides, the CDR3 is TGTGCCAGTAGTATGGCAGGGTCTCAGCCCCAGCATTTT. This gives the protein CASSMAGSQPQHF.

The rearrangement joins TRBV5-6 to TRBJ1-5; D ambiguous. The CDR3 totals 13 residues. CDR1 and CDR2 (germline): SGHDT, YYEEEE. V lost 0 bases, J lost 0 bases, and 1 base lay in between. The CDR3 region has the DNA TGTGCCAGCAGCTTGGGTAGCAATCAGCCCCAGCATTTT. Translating it yields CASSLGSNQPQHF.

The rearrangement joins TRBV7-6 to TRBJ2-1; 10 positions match TRBD1. The CDR3 runs 16 residues. V gave up 4 bases and J gave up 6 bases; unmatched junction bases: 9. Germline CDR1 and CDR2: SGHVS and FNYEAQ. Written as DNA, the CDR3 is TGTGCCAGCAGCTCCCCGACAGGGGGCAAAATCAATGAGCAGTTCTTC. It codes for CASSSPTGGKINEQFF.

The chain uses TRBV27 and TRBJ2-1; possible D gene TRBD2, 6 bases. The CDR3 sequence is 16 residues long. The V end was cut by 3 bases, the J end by 4 bases, with 16 bases between. Germline lookup yields CDR1 MNHEY and CDR2 SMNVEV (reference sequence). The CDR3 coding sequence is TGTGCCAGCAGTTTCTCGGCCGTGGGGGGTTACAATGAGCAGTTCTTC. Amino acids: CASSFSAVGGYNEQFF.

The genes are TRBV6-1 and TRBJ2-7, with TRBD1 matching over 12 bases. V shed 3 bases and J 7 bases; nucleotides not matched to a gene: 7. The CDR3 has 15 amino acids. The V gene's germline CDR1 is MNHNS and CDR2 SASEGT. CDR3 region: CASSEGGTGGVEQYF. The DNA for the CDR3 is TGTGCCAGCAGTGAGGGAGGGACAGGGGGCGTTGAGCAGTACTTC.

The V call is TRBV4-3, the J call TRBJ1-1; 11 bases are a match to TRBD1. This CDR3 has 15 residues. After removal of 4 bases from V and 9 bases from J, the junction contained 10 bases not matched to a gene. Germline loops: CDR1 LGHNA, CDR2 YSLEER. The chain's CDR3 is CASSPIGTGGRKAFF. The CDR3 DNA sequence: TGCGCCAGCAGCCCGATCGGGACAGGGGGAAGGAAAGCTTTCTTT.

The gene calls are TRBV5-1 and TRBJ2-3; D remains ambiguous. Germline lookup yields CDR1 SGHRS and CDR2 YFSETQ. V dropped 1 base and J dropped 0 bases, with 3 bases sitting between them. The CDR3 is made up of 13 amino acids. The CDR3 DNA is TGCGCCAGCAGCTTGCCTAGCACAGATACGCAGTATTTT. Translated, it gives CASSLPSTDTQYF.

This clone was seen once. This sequence joins TRBV5-5 and TRBJ1-6; D remains ambiguous. V was trimmed by 4 bases and J by 7 bases, leaving 18 bases between them. The germline V gene has CDR1 SGHKS and CDR2 YYEKEE (reference sequence). This CDR3 spans 16 amino acids. Here the CDR3 reads CASSRQSGILNSPLHF. CDR3 DNA: TGTGCCAGCAGCCGCCAAAGTGGTATCCTAAATTCACCCCTCCACTTT. The full variable domain, with the rest looked up from reference TRBV5-5 and TRBJ1-6, is DAGVTQSPTHLIKTRGQQVTLRCSPISGHKSVSWYQQVLGQGPQFIFQYYEKEERGRGNFPDRFSARQFPNYSSELNVNALLLGDSALYLCASSRQSGILNSPLHFGNGTRLTVT.

This clone was observed a handful of times. The V gene is TRBV7-2, the J gene TRBJ2-3; 8 positions agree with TRBD2. This CDR3 comprises 17 residues. Germline lookup yields CDR1 SGHTA and CDR2 FQGNSA. V trimming: 3 bases; J trimming: 8 bases; junction bases outside the gene matches: 16. In nucleotides, the CDR3 is TGTGCCAGCAGCTTTACTAGCCGGGGGGGCCATTGGGGTACGCAGTATTTT. It is translated as CASSFTSRGGHWGTQYF.

Only a few counts were recorded for this clone. This sequence joins TRBV9 and TRBJ2-2, with D possibly matching TRBD2 (6 bases). Trimming took off 2 bases at V and 1 base at J, with 9 bases between the two ends. Germline assignment: CDR1 SGDLS and CDR2 YYNGEE. The CDR3 extends over 15 amino acids. The DNA for the CDR3 is TGTGCCAGCAGCGTGGGGGGTCAGAACACCGGGGAGCTGTTTTTT. Translating gives CASSVGGQNTGELFF.

The chain carries TRBV5-1 and TRBJ1-4, with TRBD1 identical over 10 bases. From germline, CDR1 is SGHRS and CDR2 YFSETQ. The CDR3 is 15 residues long. J gave up 9 bases and V 3 bases, and 8 bases lay outside the gene matches. CDR3 sequence reads: CASSSGGQGPQKLFF. The CDR3 region has the DNA TGCGCCAGCAGCTCGGGGGGACAGGGGCCGCAAAAACTGTTTTTT.